The 25 T cell receptor beta chains given below trace back to one sample, sequenced in a study of blood T cell repertoires in COVID-19. Sequenced by immunoSEQ multiplex PCR; TCRdb stores in-frame clones only, minus some. The table includes about 150,000 clones, about nine tenths detected once. Specimen: peripheral blood. These receptors originate from a man in his fifties or sixties who had recovered from COVID-19.

The genes are TRBV18 and TRBJ2-7; no firm D call. V lost 5 bases, J lost 1 base, and 12 bases lay in between. The germline gives CDR1 KGHSH, CDR2 LQKENI. The CDR3 length is 14 residues. This chain's CDR3 is CASSEARHSYEQYF. The CDR3 DNA sequence: TGTGCCAGCTCAGAGGCCCGTCATTCCTACGAGCAGTACTTC.

This clone was seen a few times. V is TRBV21-1 and J is TRBJ2-7; the table's D call, TRBD2, was not checked against the DNA. TRBV21-1 is tagged as a pseudogene. The CDR3 spans 14 residues. CDR3 residues: CASPSGVVSYEQYF. CDR3 sequence (DNA): TGTGCCAGCCCCTCGGGAGTAGTCTCCTACGAGCAGTACTTC.

The V call is TRBV6-5, the J call TRBJ1-1; TRBD1 might be the D (5 bases). The CDR3 has 15 residues. The germline gives CDR1 MNHEY, CDR2 SVGAGI. V lost 7 bases and J 2 bases, leaving 17 bases between the germline ends. The CDR3 region is CASTKLQATNTEAFF. The CDR3 nucleotides read TGTGCCAGCACCAAACTACAGGCGACAAACACTGAAGCTTTCTTT.

In its sample, this clone was seen once. V usage is TRBV3-1 (or the pseudogene TRBV3-2) and J usage is TRBJ1-1, with a weak D call TRBD1 (6 bases). V was clipped by 4 bases and J by 0 bases, with 12 bases between them. Per germline, CDR1 LGHDT and CDR2 YNNKEL (reference sequence). This CDR3 is 15 amino acids long. CDR3 residues: CASSPLQGLNTEAFF. CDR3 DNA: TGTGCCAGCAGCCCTCTACAGGGCCTGAACACTGAAGCTTTCTTT.

V is TRBV9 and J is TRBJ1-4; D is uncertain. Germline V gene lookup returns CDR1 SGDLS and CDR2 YYNGEE. V was pared by 3 bases and J by 11 bases, with 11 bases between. The CDR3 length is 12 residues. CDR3 nucleotide sequence: TGTGCCAGCAGCGAGACGGGAGGGAAACTGTTTTTT. Translating gives CASSETGGKLFF.

The CDR3 spells CASSGGTGVNEQFF. CDR3 sequence (DNA): TGTGCCAGTAGTGGTGGGACAGGGGTGAATGAGCAGTTCTTC. This chain uses TRBV19 with TRBJ2-1; the match to TRBD1 covers 10 bases. V shed 5 bases, J shed 7 bases, and the junction held 5 bases outside the gene matches. Germline V gene sequence: CDR1 LNHDA, CDR2 SQIVND (reference sequence). This CDR3 region has 14 residues. Supplemented by reference TRBV19 and TRBJ2-1, the full variable domain reads DGGITQSPKYLFRKEGQNVTLSCEQNLNHDAMYWYRQDPGQGLRLIYYSQIVNDFQKGDIAEGYSVSREKKESFPLTVTSAQKNPTAFYLCASSGGTGVNEQFFGPGTRLTVL.

This rearrangement joins TRBV6-1 to TRBJ1-3; the D is unclear. V was clipped by 1 base and J by 7 bases, with 8 bases between them. Germline V lookup: CDR1 MNHNS, CDR2 SASEGT. The CDR3 consists of 13 residues. As DNA, the CDR3 is TGTGCCAGCAGTGAAGGTCGGAGTAACACCATATATTTT. Residues: CASSEGRSNTIYF.

The chain has TRBV19 and TRBJ1-2; D gene uncertain. The germline V gene has CDR1 LNHDA and CDR2 SQIVND (reference sequence). V gave up 7 bases and J gave up 0 bases, with 9 bases separating them. This CDR3 contains 13 residues. The CDR3 spells CASKSVANYGYTF. DNA of the CDR3: TGTGCCAGTAAATCGGTAGCTAACTATGGCTACACCTTC.

J is TRBJ1-2 and V is TRBV4-3; TRBD1 aligns across 8 bases. Germline V gives CDR1 LGHNA, CDR2 YSLEER. The CDR3 is 14 amino acids. V dropped 0 bases and J dropped 7; count of bases not matched to a gene: 4. CDR3 region: CASSQDLTGVGYTF. The CDR3 nucleotides read TGCGCCAGCAGCCAAGATCTGACAGGGGTTGGCTACACCTTC.

The chain combines TRBV11-2 with TRBJ2-5, with TRBD1 identical over 11 bases. The J segment lost 3 bases and the V segment lost 6 bases, leaving 9 bases of the junction unmatched. The CDR3 contains 16 residues. The germline gives CDR1 SGHAT, CDR2 FQNNGV. The CDR3 nucleotides are TGTGCCAGCAGTCCTCGTGGGACAGGGGGGGAAGAGACCCAGTACTTC. Translating gives CASSPRGTGGEETQYF.

The CDR3 DNA reads TGTGCCAGCAGCCCAATCAAAATTGGACACAGGGATACGCAGTATTTT. Translation gives CASSPIKIGHRDTQYF. V gene TRBV11-2 combines with J gene TRBJ2-3; D perhaps matches TRBD1 (5 bases). V lost 5 bases and J 6 bases, leaving 21 bases between the germline ends. This CDR3 spans 16 amino acids. In germline, CDR1 is SGHAT, CDR2 FQNNGV.

The J gene is TRBJ1-6, the V gene TRBV3-1 (or the pseudogene TRBV3-2), with 7 positions matching TRBD1. Germline CDR1 and CDR2: LGHDT and YNNKEL (reference sequence). Trimming removed 4 bases from V and 0 bases from J; junction bases left unmatched: 18. CDR3 size: 21 residues. The CDR3 DNA sequence: TGTGCCAGCAGCCCACAATCTGACAGGGCCGCCCCGGGCTCCTATAATTCACCCCTCCACTTT. It encodes CASSPQSDRAAPGSYNSPLHF.

The chain combines TRBV5-4 with TRBJ2-3; D is undetermined. V lost 4 bases and J 6 bases, leaving 21 bases between the germline ends. Germline CDR1 SGHNT, CDR2 YYREEE (reference sequence). There are 16 residues in the CDR3. The CDR3 bases are TGTGCCAGCAGCCTGCCGTCGCGACACGGCAGGGATACGCAGTATTTT. Translating it yields CASSLPSRHGRDTQYF.

This rearrangement joins TRBV30 to TRBJ2-6; TRBD1 matches at 7 bases. This CDR3 has 14 amino acids. Germline-derived CDR1 and CDR2 are GTSNPN and SVGIG (reference sequence). V shed 4 bases, J shed 2 bases, and the junction held 2 bases outside the gene matches. The CDR3 DNA reads as TGTGCCTGGAATACAGGGGCTGGGGCCAACGTCCTGACTTTC. Its translation is CAWNTGAGANVLTF.

The genes are TRBV3-1 (or the pseudogene TRBV3-2) and TRBJ2-1; 8 bases map to TRBD1. Trimming at V came to 3 bases and at J to 5 bases, leaving 9 bases not matched to a gene. CDR3 size: 16 residues. Per the germline V gene, CDR1 is LGHDT and CDR2 is YNNKEL (reference sequence). CDR3 bases: TGTGCCAGCAGCCAGGACTGGACAGGGCTCGACAATGAGCAGTTCTTC. It specifies CASSQDWTGLDNEQFF.

This rearrangement joins TRBV19 to TRBJ1-1; no clear D. The CDR3 contains 13 residues. CDR1 and CDR2 from the germline V gene are LNHDA and SQIVND (reference sequence). Trimming left V 6 bases short and J 0 bases short, with 8 bases between. CDR3 sequence reads: CASSPSVNTEAFF. The CDR3 bases are TGTGCCAGTAGCCCTTCCGTGAACACTGAAGCTTTCTTT.

The rearrangement uses TRBV6-2 or TRBV6-3 and TRBJ2-1; possibly TRBD2 for D (5 bases). V was shortened by 3 bases and J by 6 bases, with 15 bases between the two germline ends. This CDR3 comprises 15 residues. Germline-derived CDR1 and CDR2 are MNHEY and SVGEGT. This CDR3 reads CASSYLGKDSNEQFF. The CDR3 DNA sequence: TGTGCCAGCAGTTATTTGGGTAAGGACTCCAATGAGCAGTTCTTC.

V usage is TRBV5-1 and J usage is TRBJ2-1; 14 positions agree with TRBD2. J lost 4 bases, V lost 4 bases, and 7 bases had no gene match. CDR1 and CDR2 (germline): SGHRS, YFSETQ. This CDR3 spans 17 amino acids. CDR3 in amino acids: CASSPGWTSGGYNEQFF. The CDR3 nucleotides read TGCGCCAGCAGCCCCGGATGGACTAGCGGGGGGTACAATGAGCAGTTCTTC.

The chain employs TRBV5-4 and TRBJ2-3; 10 bases align to TRBD1. V lost 1 base to trimming and J lost 2 bases; unmatched junction nucleotides: 4. CDR1 and CDR2 (germline): SGHNT, YYREEE (reference sequence). The CDR3 has 16 amino acids. The CDR3 loop reads CASSLKGTGDTDTQYF. DNA for the CDR3: TGTGCCAGCAGCTTGAAAGGGACAGGGGACACAGATACGCAGTATTTT.

This sequence joins TRBV2 and TRBJ2-3, with TRBD1 matching 7 bases. CDR1 and CDR2 (germline): SNHLY, FYNNEI. The V and J ends lost 6 bases and 3 bases, in that order; junction bases with no gene match: 3. The CDR3 has 13 amino acids. CDR3 nucleotide sequence: TGTGCCAGCAGGACAGGGTGGACAGATACGCAGTATTTT. Residues: CASRTGWTDTQYF.

The rearrangement links TRBV15 to TRBJ1-2; maybe TRBD1 (6 bases). CDR1 is LNHNV, CDR2 YYDKDF, per germline (reference sequence). Trimming stripped 1 base from V and 3 bases from J, with 9 bases between. This CDR3 comprises 14 residues. The CDR3 sequence: CATSRVQGDYGYTF. The CDR3 DNA reads TGTGCCACCAGCAGAGTACAGGGCGACTATGGCTACACCTTC.

Written as DNA, the CDR3 is TGTGCCAGCAGCGCTTCCGGGACAGGGGGCCCCTATGGCTACACCTTC. Translation: CASSASGTGGPYGYTF. The chain employs TRBV9 and TRBJ1-2; 12 bases line up with TRBD1. Germline CDR1 reads SGDLS; CDR2 reads YYNGEE. The CDR3 extends over 16 amino acids. Trimming cost V 3 bases and J 4 bases; bases outside gene matches: 7.

The CDR3 protein is CASSNRDRDNQPQHF. The CDR3 DNA is TGTGCCAGCAGCAACCGGGACAGGGACAATCAGCCCCAGCATTTT. The rearrangement joins TRBV21-1 to TRBJ1-5; the table calls TRBD1, which could not be checked here. TRBV21-1 counts as a pseudogene. This CDR3 spans 15 amino acids.

CDR3 in DNA: TGTGCCAGCAGTCGAGGGCAGGGGGCGGGAGAGACCCAGTACTTC. Its protein product is CASSRGQGAGETQYF. This chain links TRBV25-1 with TRBJ2-5, with 8 bases identical to TRBD1. The germline gives CDR1 MGHDK, CDR2 SYGVNS. The trim removed 5 bases at V and 4 bases at J, leaving 9 bases unmatched. The CDR3 has 15 residues.

This clone was recorded only once. The J gene is TRBJ1-1, the V gene TRBV19, with 8 bases matching TRBD1. Germline-derived CDR1 and CDR2 are LNHDA and SQIVND (reference sequence). The CDR3 is 13 residues long. The V gene end was trimmed by 11 bases and the J gene end by 2 bases; junction bases not matched to a gene: 7. In nucleotides, the CDR3 is TGTGCCGGCTGGGACAGGATTAACACTGAAGCTTTCTTT. This sequence encodes CAGWDRINTEAFF.